This T cell receptor beta chain was sequenced for a study of blood T cells in healthy people across ages. The V gene lost 0 bases and the J gene lost 5 bases, with 7 bases spanning the gap. The CDR3 totals 13 residues. The germline gives CDR1 SGHRS, CDR2 YFSETQ. Healthy Caucasian individuals from Russia aged about 6 to 90 served as donors. At least 6.5 million PBMCs were isolated per sample. Primed by a sample-barcoded 5' primer and a J-beta primer mix, a second PCR proceeded for about 6 to 11 cycles. A template-switch adaptor with 12 random nucleotides tagged each cDNA molecule. Every sample returned 2.5 million or more CDR3-containing paired-end reads. In TCRdb, the 5' RACE reads were re-called with MiXCR into one record per CDR3 protein. The table has around 690,000 distinct CDR3 sequences, about 54% seen once; the top ten hold around 37%.

The sample taken for sequencing was blood. The TCR was taken from a man in his 60s in good health. This chain joins TRBV5-1 and TRBJ2-3; the D is unclear. CDR3 protein: CASSLAHEDTQYF. DNA of the CDR3: TGCGCCAGCAGCTTGGCCCATGAAGATACGCAGTATTTT.